A selection of T cell receptor beta chains follows, all from one sample in a study of cytomegalovirus exposure and HLA in healthy donors. Using immunoSEQ multiplex PCR, the repertoire was profiled, and TCRdb retains in-frame clones only, with some absent. The data contain around 150,000 clones, about 80% of them singletons. The sequenced sample was PBMCs. These TCRs come from a male donor in good health and CMV-seronegative. Both conserved end residues are part of each CDR3. D genes are given only for firm matches. Clone size is shown for a subset of rows, as once, few, many or a class of expanded clone.

j_gene	v_gene	abundance	d_gene	CDR3aa	CDR3nt
TRBJ1-1	TRBV9	NA	NA	CASSVGGQGKTFF	TGTGCCAGCAGCGTAGGGGGGCAGGGGAAGACTTTCTTT
TRBJ1-2	TRBV27	NA	TRBD1	CASSSIGQDYGYTF	TGTGCCAGCAGTTCCATTGGACAGGACTATGGCTACACCTTC
TRBJ1-4	TRBV28	NA	TRBD1	CASSEMTGGNEKLFF	TGTGCCAGCAGTGAAATGACAGGGGGTAATGAAAAACTGTTTTTT
TRBJ2-1	TRBV19	NA	NA	CASSIRIGGYNEQLF	TGTGCCAGTAGTATCAGAATCGGCGGTTACAATGAGCAGCTCTTC
TRBJ1-2	TRBV7-2	once	NA	CASSLGRAYGYTF	TGTGCCAGCAGCTTAGGCAGGGCTTATGGCTACACCTTC
TRBJ2-7	TRBV11-2	NA	NA	CASSFRPSSYEQYF	TGTGCCAGCAGCTTTCGCCCTAGCTCCTACGAGCAGTACTTC
TRBJ2-3	TRBV5-1	NA	TRBD2	CASSLGLAGADTQYF	TGCGCCAGCAGCTTGGGACTAGCGGGGGCAGATACGCAGTATTTT
TRBJ2-7	TRBV19	NA	TRBD2	CASTSGTRGDEQYF	TGTGCCAGTACCTCCGGGACTAGGGGCGACGAGCAGTACTTC
TRBJ2-1	TRBV7-6	few	NA	CASSQGTGTREQFF	TGTGCCAGCAGCCAAGGGACTGGGACTCGTGAGCAGTTCTTC
TRBJ1-1	TRBV7-2	NA	NA	CASSSSVNTEAFF	TGTGCCAGCAGCTCCTCGGTGAACACTGAAGCTTTCTTT
TRBJ1-3	TRBV7-8	NA	TRBD1	CASSSGTAGNTIYF	TGTGCCAGCAGCTCCGGGACAGCGGGAAACACCATATATTTT
TRBJ2-2	TRBV6-1	NA	NA	CASRQTANTGELFF	TGTGCCAGCAGACAGACAGCGAACACCGGGGAGCTGTTTTTT
TRBJ1-6	TRBV6-5	NA	NA	CASRVSGSSPLHF	TGTGCCAGCAGGGTTTCAGGGTCTTCACCCCTCCACTTT
TRBJ1-2	TRBV30	NA	NA	CAWSNGVSADYGYTF	TGTGCCTGGAGTAACGGAGTCAGCGCCGACTATGGCTACACCTTC
TRBJ1-1	TRBV28	NA	NA	CASKEGNTEAFF	TGTGCCAGCAAGGAGGGGAACACTGAAGCTTTCTTT
TRBJ2-2	TRBV6-1	NA	TRBD2	CASSGGYTGELFF	TGTGCCAGTAGCGGGGGATACACCGGGGAGCTGTTTTTT
TRBJ1-1	TRBV10-3	once	NA	CAISSPVAQFSRNTEAFF	TGTGCCATCAGCTCACCCGTAGCACAATTTTCGAGGAACACTGAAGCTTTCTTT
TRBJ1-2	TRBV29-1	NA	NA	CTIKEVNYGYTF	TGCACGATTAAGGAGGTGAACTATGGCTACACCTTC
TRBJ1-1	TRBV28	NA	NA	CASSLIEQGFRDTEAFF	TGTGCCAGCAGTTTAATCGAACAGGGATTCCGGGACACTGAAGCTTTCTTT
TRBJ2-7	TRBV28	NA	TRBD1	CASSSPGQGLFEQYF	TGTGCCAGCAGTTCTCCGGGACAGGGGCTCTTCGAGCAGTACTTC
TRBJ2-2	TRBV5-1	NA	TRBD2	CATFTGGGPNTGELFF	TGCGCCACTTTCACGGGCGGGGGACCGAACACCGGGGAGCTGTTTTTT
TRBJ2-7	TRBV7-9	NA	NA	CASSPRTSYEQYF	TGTGCCAGCAGCCCCAGGACATCCTACGAGCAGTACTTC
TRBJ2-2	TRBV7-2	few	NA	CASSSYTGELFF	TGTGCCAGCAGCTCCTACACCGGGGAGCTGTTTTTT
TRBJ2-6	TRBV6-1	NA	NA	CASSEIASGANVLTF	TGTGCCAGCAGTGAAATAGCCTCTGGGGCCAACGTCCTGACTTTC
TRBJ2-5	TRBV7-7	NA	TRBD1	CASSSSGTGVETQYF	TGTGCTAGCAGCTCCTCCGGGACAGGGGTAGAGACCCAGTACTTC
TRBJ1-1	TRBV6-5	NA	NA	CASSYTPSTVTEAFF	TGTGCCAGCAGTTACACCCCTTCCACGGTGACTGAAGCTTTCTTT
TRBJ2-1	TRBV5-1	NA	NA	CASSAVGGFSNEQFF	TGCGCCAGCAGCGCGGTAGGGGGTTTCAGCAATGAGCAGTTCTTC